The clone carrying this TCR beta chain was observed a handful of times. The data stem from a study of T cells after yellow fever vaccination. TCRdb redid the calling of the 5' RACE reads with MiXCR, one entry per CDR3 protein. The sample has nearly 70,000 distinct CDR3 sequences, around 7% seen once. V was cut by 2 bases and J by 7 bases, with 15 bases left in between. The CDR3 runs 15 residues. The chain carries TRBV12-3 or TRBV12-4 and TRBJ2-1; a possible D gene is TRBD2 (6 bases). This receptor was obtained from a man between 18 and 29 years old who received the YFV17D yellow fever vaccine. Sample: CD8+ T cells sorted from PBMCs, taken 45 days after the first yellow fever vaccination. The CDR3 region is CASSLWPAGGNEQFF. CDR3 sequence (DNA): TGTGCCAGCAGTTTATGGCCAGCGGGTGGGAATGAGCAGTTCTTC.